The next 18 T cell receptor beta chains were all read from a single sample in a study of long-term antiretroviral therapy in people with HIV. The assay used was immunoSEQ (version v3.0), run at survey level. Generated by immunoSEQ multiplex PCR, the TCRdb table keeps only in-frame clones and is missing some. This table has around 20,000 clones, roughly 84% appearing once. The sample consisted of unsorted PBMCs, taken 0.2 years before starting antiretroviral therapy. These receptors were taken from a man between 18 and 29 years old with HIV.

This CDR3 reads CASSPGTVDGYTF. CDR3 bases: TGTGCCAGCAGCCCCGGGACCGTAGATGGCTACACCTTC. The gene calls are TRBV7-9 and TRBJ1-2; TRBD1 might be the D (5 bases). Germline V gene lookup returns CDR1 SEHNR and CDR2 FQNEAQ (reference sequence). Trimming cost V 5 bases and J 6 bases, with 13 bases left between them. This CDR3 is built from 13 residues.

In DNA form, the CDR3 reads TGCGCCAGCAGTGATATTGGATTCGATGAAAAACTGTTTTTT. Protein product: CASSDIGFDEKLFF. The genes are TRBV10-2 and TRBJ1-4; no clear D gene. Germline V gene sequence: CDR1 WSHSY, CDR2 SAAADI. The CDR3 runs to 14 residues. V lost 3 bases and J 6 bases, leaving 11 bases between the germline ends.

The gene calls are TRBV6-5 and TRBJ2-7; 7 bases are shared with TRBD1. CDR1 is MNHEY, CDR2 SVGAGI, per germline. The CDR3 is 15 amino acids. V trimming: 8 bases; J trimming: 3 bases; junction bases outside the gene matches: 13. The CDR3 DNA follows: TGTGCCAGCGGGACAGAGCTAGGTAGAAACTACGAGCAGTACTTC. It codes for CASGTELGRNYEQYF.

The chain links TRBV14 to TRBJ2-3; D is perhaps TRBD2 (5 bases). V was pared by 1 base and J by 6 bases, with 5 bases between. From germline, CDR1 is SGHDN and CDR2 FVKESK. This CDR3 has 12 residues. The CDR3 region is CASSQGEDTQYF. Here the CDR3 DNA reads TGTGCCAGCAGCCAAGGGGAGGATACGCAGTATTTT.

This chain uses TRBV4-1 with TRBJ2-2; 9 bases match TRBD2. V dropped 0 bases and J dropped 7; count of bases not matched to a gene: 12. The CDR3 contains 18 residues. Germline V gene lookup returns CDR1 MGHRA and CDR2 YSYEKL. CDR3 amino acids: CASSQEKGAGGPGGELFF. The CDR3 nucleotides are TGCGCCAGCAGCCAAGAAAAGGGAGCGGGAGGCCCCGGCGGGGAGCTGTTTTTT.

In this sample, this clone is medium-sized. The chain combines TRBV7-8 with TRBJ2-7, with D perhaps TRBD1 or TRBD2 (5 bases each). Germline V gene data show CDR1 as SGHVS and CDR2 as FQNEAQ. Trimming shortened V by 5 bases and J by 2 bases, and 10 bases separated the two germline ends. The length of the CDR3 is 13 residues. In nucleotides, the CDR3 is TGTGCCAGCAGCGTTGGGGGTACCTACGAGCAGTACTTC. Its translation is CASSVGGTYEQYF.

This chain connects TRBV2 to TRBJ1-5, with a possible D match to TRBD1 (5 bases). V was trimmed by 2 bases and J by 12 bases, leaving 26 bases between them. Germline V gives CDR1 SNHLY, CDR2 FYNNEI. The CDR3 totals 17 residues. The CDR3 is CASSESFQGSPQSGQHF. The CDR3 nucleotides read TGTGCCAGCAGTGAATCGTTCCAGGGTTCGCCCCAATCAGGCCAGCATTTT. The full variable domain, with the rest looked up from reference TRBV2 and TRBJ1-5, is EPEVTQTPSHQVTQMGQEVILRCVPISNHLYFYWYRQILGQKVEFLVSFYNNEISEKSEIFDDQFSVERPDGSNFTLKIRSTKLEDSAMYFCASSESFQGSPQSGQHFGDGTRLSIL.

There are a few counts of this clone. This chain connects TRBV5-4 to TRBJ2-1, with a possible D match to TRBD2 (5 bases). Germline V lookup: CDR1 SGHNT, CDR2 YYREEE (reference sequence). V gave up 3 bases and J gave up 8 bases, with 18 bases separating them. This CDR3 spans 15 amino acids. The CDR3: CASSSDLGGGDEQFF. CDR3 bases: TGTGCCAGCAGCTCGGACTTAGGAGGTGGCGATGAGCAGTTCTTC.

This chain links TRBV30 with TRBJ2-7, with TRBD1 matching over 12 bases. The CDR3 spans 14 residues. The J segment lost 4 bases and the V segment lost 3 bases, leaving 4 bases of the junction unmatched. The germline V gene has CDR1 GTSNPN and CDR2 SVGIG (reference sequence). The CDR3 nucleotides are TGTGCCTGGAGGGAGGGACAGGGGGCTTACGAGCAGTACTTC. It is translated as CAWREGQGAYEQYF.

This chain links TRBV6-5 with TRBJ1-6; possible D gene TRBD1, 6 bases. The V gene lost 0 bases and the J gene lost 10 bases, with 13 bases spanning the gap. The CDR3 contains 15 residues. CDR1 is MNHEY, CDR2 SVGAGI, per germline. CDR3 DNA: TGTGCCAGCAGTTACTCGAGGGGGGGGGCGTCACCCCTCCACTTT. Amino acid sequence: CASSYSRGGASPLHF.

This clone appeared a few times. This sequence joins TRBV28 and TRBJ1-2; the D is unclear. Trimming stripped 8 bases from V and 3 bases from J, with 19 bases between. CDR1 is MDHEN, CDR2 SYDVKM, per germline. The CDR3 contains 15 residues. The CDR3 loop reads CASVPSLGSDYGYTF. The CDR3, as DNA: TGTGCCAGCGTCCCTTCACTGGGCTCCGACTATGGCTACACCTTC.

This rearrangement joins TRBV27 to TRBJ2-6; a possible D gene is TRBD2 (5 bases). The CDR3 is 18 residues long. Trimming took off 2 bases at V and 0 bases at J, with 14 bases between the two ends. In germline, CDR1 is MNHEY, CDR2 SMNVEV (reference sequence). The CDR3 region is CASSLLAVSGSGANVLTF. The CDR3 DNA is TGTGCCAGCAGTTTACTCGCGGTGAGCGGCTCTGGGGCCAACGTCCTGACTTTC.

This chain connects TRBV5-6 to TRBJ2-6; TRBD1 matches 8 bases. Looked up from germline, CDR1 is SGHDT and CDR2 is YYEEEE. Trimming at V came to 5 bases and at J to 2 bases, leaving 12 bases not matched to a gene. The CDR3 consists of 18 residues. The CDR3 spells CASRGWGQETTGANVLTF. The DNA of the CDR3 is TGTGCCAGCAGGGGTTGGGGACAGGAGACGACTGGGGCCAACGTCCTGACTTTC.

V usage is TRBV5-6 and J usage is TRBJ1-5; D is uncertain. Looked up from germline, CDR1 is SGHDT and CDR2 is YYEEEE. Trimming took off 2 bases at V and 1 base at J, with 10 bases between the two ends. This CDR3 is 15 amino acids long. For the CDR3, the DNA is TGTGCCAGCAGCTTTAGGGCTTTGAGCAATCAGCCCCAGCATTTT. The encoded protein is CASSFRALSNQPQHF.

A single count supports this clone. The chain employs TRBV18 and TRBJ2-6; tentative D call: TRBD1 (5 bases). The CDR3 is 21 residues long. V was shortened by 1 base and J by 0 bases, with 22 bases between the two germline ends. Germline CDR1 KGHSH, CDR2 LQKENI. CDR3 sequence (DNA): TGTGCCAGCTCACCACTCCCGCAACGACAGACCACCCACTCTGGGGCCAACGTCCTGACTTTC. This codes for CASSPLPQRQTTHSGANVLTF.

This rearrangement joins TRBV19 to TRBJ2-1; D remains ambiguous. Trimming stripped 0 bases from V and 4 bases from J, with 7 bases between. The CDR3 consists of 14 residues. CDR1 LNHDA and CDR2 SQIVND come from the germline V gene (reference sequence). The CDR3 nucleotides read TGTGCCAGTAGTATAGATGGAGAGTACAATGAGCAGTTCTTC. Amino acid sequence: CASSIDGEYNEQFF.

By share, this clone counts as medium-sized. V is TRBV19 and J is TRBJ1-1; tentatively, D is TRBD1 (6 bases). The CDR3 sequence is 11 residues long. Trimming shortened V by 6 bases and J by 10 bases, and 12 bases separated the two germline ends. Germline CDR1 is LNHDA and CDR2 is SQIVND (reference sequence). The CDR3: CASSPGTRAFF. DNA of the CDR3: TGTGCCAGTAGCCCCGGGACAAGAGCTTTCTTT.

The rearrangement joins TRBV5-1 to TRBJ2-5, with D tentatively TRBD2 (6 bases). The CDR3 contains 14 residues. V was clipped by 0 bases and J by 5 bases, with 11 bases between them. Germline lookup yields CDR1 SGHRS and CDR2 YFSETQ. The CDR3 protein is CASSLEGGVETQYF. DNA for the CDR3: TGCGCCAGCAGCTTGGAAGGAGGGGTGGAGACCCAGTACTTC. Together with reference TRBV5-1 and TRBJ2-5, the CDR3 gives the full variable domain: KAGVTQTPRYLIKTRGQQVTLSCSPISGHRSVSWYQQTPGQGLQFLFEYFSETQRNKGNFPGRFSGRQFSNSRSEMNVSTLELGDSALYLCASSLEGGVETQYFGPGTRLLVL.